This T cell receptor (beta chain) was profiled in a study of response to subunit inactivated influenza vaccine. Study-wide findings and caveats: The authors proposed limited new T cell recruitment per seasonal influenza vaccination.

This clonotype was observed at least ten times. The antigen remains unidentified. Via MiXCR, TCRdb re-called the RT-PCR reads, giving one row per CDR3 protein. Among about 650,000 distinct CDR3 sequences listed, 12% to 15% were seen once. Trimming took 5 bases from V and 0 from J, leaving 9 bases between them. CDR1 and CDR2 from the germline V gene are MNHEY and SMNVEV (reference sequence). The CDR3 sequence is 14 residues long. The TCR was taken from a man in his forties or fifties who received an inactivated influenza vaccine. The starting material was PBMCs from blood, obtained around 14 days before vaccination. The chain combines TRBV27 with TRBJ2-3; D uncertain. This chain's CDR3 is CASSTHFSTDTQYF. CDR3 DNA: TGTGCCAGCAGTACACACTTTAGCACAGATACGCAGTATTTT.